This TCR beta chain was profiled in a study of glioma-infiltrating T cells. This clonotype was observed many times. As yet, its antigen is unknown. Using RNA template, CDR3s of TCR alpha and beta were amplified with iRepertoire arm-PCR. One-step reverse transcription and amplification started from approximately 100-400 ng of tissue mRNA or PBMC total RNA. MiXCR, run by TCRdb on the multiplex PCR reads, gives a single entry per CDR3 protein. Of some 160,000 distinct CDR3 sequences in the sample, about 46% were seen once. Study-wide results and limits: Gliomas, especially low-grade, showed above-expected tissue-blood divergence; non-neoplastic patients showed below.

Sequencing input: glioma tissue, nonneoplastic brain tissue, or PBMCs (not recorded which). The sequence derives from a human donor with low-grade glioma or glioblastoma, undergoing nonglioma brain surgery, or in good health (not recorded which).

The CDR3, as DNA: TGTGCCAGCAGCCCCGGGACAGCCTACAATGAGCAGTTCTTC. Translation gives CASSPGTAYNEQFF. V and J are TRBV7-2 and TRBJ2-1; TRBD1 matches at 7 bases. Trimming took 5 bases from V and 2 from J; bases not matched to a gene: 3. The germline V gene has CDR1 SGHTA and CDR2 FQGNSA. The CDR3 totals 14 residues.